These T cell receptor beta chains were read from a single sample in a study of cytomegalovirus exposure and HLA in healthy donors. Profiling relied on immunoSEQ multiplex PCR, and the TCRdb table lists in-frame clones only, not all of them. The top ten clones hold 12% of a sample with tens of thousands of clones, around 82% of them seen once. Sequenced: PBMCs. These TCRs come from a woman under 30 in good health and CMV-seropositive. CDR3s include the opening cysteine and the closing phenylalanine or tryptophan. The order of the fields is clone size, J gene, V gene, D gene, CDR3 protein, CDR3 DNA. The D gene is left open where the match is weak. Size tells how often a clone was seen (once, few, many) or the class of an expanded clone, and some rows leave it out.

abundance: medium-sized; j_gene: TRBJ1-6; v_gene: TRBV10-1; d_gene: TRBD1; CDR3aa: CASRERTGPNSPLHF; CDR3nt: TGCGCCAGCAGGGAGCGGACAGGGCCTAATTCACCCCTCCACTTT
abundance: -; j_gene: TRBJ2-7; v_gene: TRBV28; d_gene: TRBD2; CDR3aa: CASRRTSGSYEQYF; CDR3nt: TGTGCCAGCAGGCGAACTAGCGGATCCTACGAGCAGTACTTC
abundance: once; j_gene: TRBJ1-1; v_gene: TRBV6-1; d_gene: TRBD1; CDR3aa: CASIRGYRGNTEAFF; CDR3nt: TGTGCCAGCATCCGAGGGTACAGGGGAAACACTGAAGCTTTCTTT
abundance: -; j_gene: TRBJ2-6; v_gene: TRBV27; d_gene: -; CDR3aa: CASSLKHSSGANVLTF; CDR3nt: TGTGCCAGCAGTTTAAAACACAGCTCTGGGGCCAACGTCCTGACTTTC
abundance: -; j_gene: TRBJ1-2; v_gene: TRBV10-2; d_gene: -; CDR3aa: CASSDSGSPVYGYTF; CDR3nt: TGCGCCAGCAGTGATAGCGGGAGCCCAGTCTATGGCTACACCTTC
abundance: -; j_gene: TRBJ1-1; v_gene: TRBV28; d_gene: -; CDR3aa: CASSLLARANTEAFF; CDR3nt: TGTGCCAGCAGTTTATTGGCCAGGGCCAACACTGAAGCTTTCTTT
abundance: -; j_gene: TRBJ2-7; v_gene: TRBV19; d_gene: TRBD2; CDR3aa: CASSIGGGAETEQYF; CDR3nt: TGTGCCAGTAGTATAGGCGGGGGAGCTGAAACCGAGCAGTACTTC
abundance: few; j_gene: TRBJ1-1; v_gene: TRBV4-2; d_gene: -; CDR3aa: CASSHSSAGIAEAFF; CDR3nt: TGTGCCAGCAGCCACAGCTCCGCGGGGATCGCTGAAGCTTTCTTT
abundance: few; j_gene: TRBJ1-5; v_gene: TRBV30; d_gene: -; CDR3aa: CAWSGAGGNQPQHF; CDR3nt: TGTGCCTGGAGTGGAGCAGGGGGCAATCAGCCCCAGCATTTT
abundance: -; j_gene: TRBJ2-7; v_gene: TRBV7-9; d_gene: -; CDR3aa: CASSPGAPQGVRSYEQYF; CDR3nt: TGTGCCAGCAGCCCAGGAGCTCCACAGGGTGTACGCTCCTACGAGCAGTACTTC
abundance: -; j_gene: TRBJ1-5; v_gene: TRBV4-1; d_gene: -; CDR3aa: CASSQQGLGQPQHF; CDR3nt: TGCGCCAGCAGCCAGCAGGGTTTGGGTCAGCCCCAGCATTTT
abundance: -; j_gene: TRBJ2-5; v_gene: TRBV18; d_gene: TRBD2; CDR3aa: CASSLLRLAGVQETQYF; CDR3nt: TGTGCCAGCTCACTACTCAGACTAGCGGGGGTACAAGAGACCCAGTACTTC
abundance: -; j_gene: TRBJ2-1; v_gene: TRBV7-6; d_gene: -; CDR3aa: CASSPNSGGINYNEQFF; CDR3nt: TGTGCCAGCAGCCCAAATTCAGGGGGGATTAACTACAATGAGCAGTTCTTC
abundance: -; j_gene: TRBJ1-2; v_gene: TRBV28; d_gene: -; CDR3aa: CASSLWGGGSNYGYTF; CDR3nt: TGTGCCAGCAGTTTATGGGGAGGGGGTTCTAACTATGGCTACACCTTC
abundance: -; j_gene: TRBJ2-7; v_gene: TRBV7-8; d_gene: -; CDR3aa: CASSRWGDSYEQYF; CDR3nt: TGTGCCAGCAGCCGTTGGGGGGATTCCTACGAGCAGTACTTC
abundance: -; j_gene: TRBJ1-2; v_gene: TRBV19; d_gene: -; CDR3aa: CASSIWGSNYGYTF; CDR3nt: TGTGCCAGTAGTATATGGGGCAGTAACTATGGCTACACCTTC
abundance: once; j_gene: TRBJ2-1; v_gene: TRBV5-1; d_gene: TRBD2; CDR3aa: CASSLTFGTSVLANEQFF; CDR3nt: TGCGCCAGCAGCTTGACTTTCGGGACTAGCGTCTTGGCAAATGAGCAGTTCTTC
abundance: -; j_gene: TRBJ2-5; v_gene: TRBV5-1; d_gene: -; CDR3aa: CASSLGFLGETQYF; CDR3nt: TGCGCCAGCAGCTTGGGGTTCCTAGGTGAGACCCAGTACTTC
abundance: once; j_gene: TRBJ2-1; v_gene: TRBV6-4; d_gene: TRBD2; CDR3aa: CASSELGGTYNEQFF; CDR3nt: TGTGCCAGCAGTGAGTTGGGGGGGACCTACAATGAGCAGTTCTTC
abundance: -; j_gene: TRBJ1-3; v_gene: TRBV5-1; d_gene: TRBD1; CDR3aa: CASSSQGQNSGNTIYF; CDR3nt: TGCGCCAGCAGCTCGCAGGGACAGAACTCTGGAAACACCATATATTTT
abundance: -; j_gene: TRBJ1-2; v_gene: TRBV6-6; d_gene: TRBD1; CDR3aa: CASSPSGTGVGYTF; CDR3nt: TGTGCCAGCAGTCCCTCCGGGACAGGGGTCGGCTACACCTTC
abundance: -; j_gene: TRBJ1-1; v_gene: TRBV30; d_gene: -; CDR3aa: CAWRAGLYTEAFF; CDR3nt: TGTGCCTGGAGGGCGGGACTTTACACTGAAGCTTTCTTT
abundance: -; j_gene: TRBJ1-5; v_gene: TRBV4-2; d_gene: -; CDR3aa: CASSQDSLRGMSNQPQHF; CDR3nt: TGTGCCAGCAGCCAAGATTCCCTCCGGGGTATGAGCAATCAGCCCCAGCATTTT
abundance: -; j_gene: TRBJ2-7; v_gene: TRBV6-5; d_gene: -; CDR3aa: CASSYSGSYEQYF; CDR3nt: TGTGCCAGCAGTTATTCCGGGTCCTACGAGCAGTACTTC
abundance: few; j_gene: TRBJ2-1; v_gene: TRBV7-3; d_gene: -; CDR3aa: CASSLYSVSSYNEQFF; CDR3nt: TGTGCCAGCAGCTTGTATAGCGTTAGCTCCTACAATGAGCAGTTCTTC
abundance: -; j_gene: TRBJ2-1; v_gene: TRBV27; d_gene: -; CDR3aa: CASSLTGDNEQFF; CDR3nt: TGTGCCAGCAGTTTAACAGGTGACAATGAGCAGTTCTTC
abundance: -; j_gene: TRBJ2-7; v_gene: TRBV7-2; d_gene: TRBD2; CDR3aa: CASRNMGSSGGDISYEQYF; CDR3nt: TGTGCCAGCAGAAACATGGGGTCTAGCGGGGGCGATATCTCCTACGAGCAGTACTTC
abundance: -; j_gene: TRBJ1-2; v_gene: TRBV11-3; d_gene: TRBD1; CDR3aa: CASSCGDRERLGYGYTF; CDR3nt: TGTGCCAGCAGCTGCGGGGACAGGGAGAGGTTGGGCTATGGCTACACCTTC
abundance: -; j_gene: TRBJ2-2; v_gene: TRBV6-5; d_gene: TRBD2; CDR3aa: CASSSRTRGSAGELFF; CDR3nt: TGTGCCAGCAGTTCGAGGACTAGAGGTAGCGCCGGGGAGCTGTTTTTT